The entry that follows covers one T cell receptor beta chain sequence. Using immunoSEQ multiplex PCR, the repertoire was profiled, and TCRdb retains in-frame clones only, with some absent. The sample includes about 120,000 clones, 90% of them seen just once. The data derive from a study of control samples from healthy donors and cancer patients. CDR1 and CDR2 from the germline V gene are SGHTS and YDEGEE. V lost 3 bases to trimming and J lost 2 bases, with 12 bases between them. There are 15 residues in the CDR3. The V gene is TRBV5-8, the J gene TRBJ1-3; D may be TRBD1 (5 bases). Sequenced sample: blood. This TCR derives from a man between 35 and 55 years old in good health. CDR3 region: CASSSQGATGNTIYF. The CDR3 coding sequence is TGTGCCAGCAGCTCCCAGGGAGCGACTGGAAACACCATATATTTT.